The table lists the clone carrying this T cell receptor beta chain with a count of one. This sample stems from a study of blood T cell repertoires in COVID-19. Study details: In each case, the material was cDNA or gDNA derived from T cells, B-cell-depleted T cells, or PBMCs.

Assay used: immunoSEQ multiplex PCR; TCRdb lists only in-frame clones, some missing. The sample holds around 170,000 clones, roughly 87% seen once. Germline V gene sequence: CDR1 GTSNPN, CDR2 SVGIG (reference sequence). J lost 1 base, V lost 8 bases, and 4 bases had no gene match. The CDR3 covers 12 residues. The source material was PBMCs or T cells enriched from blood (not recorded which). The chain employs TRBV30 and TRBJ1-2, with 7 positions matching TRBD1. The sequence derives from a woman in her forties or fifties who had recovered from COVID-19. The CDR3 bases are TGTGCCGGGAACAGGGGTAACTATGGCTACACCTTC. Its translation is CAGNRGNYGYTF. The full variable domain, its missing parts supplied by reference TRBV30 and TRBJ1-2, is SQTIHQWPATLVQPVGSPLSLECTVEGTSNPNLYWYRQAAGRGLQLLFYSVGIGQISSEVPQNLSASRPQDRQFILSSKKLLLSDSGFYLCAGNRGNYGYTFGSGTRLTVV.